This is a list of T cell receptor beta chains from one sample in a study of T cells expressing NK-cell markers. TCRdb reprocessed the 5' RACE reads and stores each CDR3 protein as one record, lacking DNA. This sample's clone table lists 500,000 to 700,000 distinct CDR3 sequences. The sequenced sample consisted of blood T cells: a sorted CD56 or NKG2C T cell subset, CD4+ or CD8+ T cells, or bulk PBMC T cells (not recorded which). All receptors come from a man aged 18 to 30 in good health. CDR3s include the opening cysteine and the closing phenylalanine or tryptophan. Each record gives: V gene, J gene, CDR3 protein.

v_call: TRBV5-1; j_call: TRBJ2-3; cdr3_aa: CASSLVAKTDTQYF
v_call: TRBV12-3/TRBV12-4; j_call: TRBJ2-7; cdr3_aa: CASSLRLAVDEQYF
v_call: TRBV6-5; j_call: TRBJ2-5; cdr3_aa: CASSSRRVRETQYF
v_call: TRBV7-3; j_call: TRBJ2-7; cdr3_aa: CASGNSYEQYF
v_call: TRBV6-2/TRBV6-3; j_call: TRBJ2-1; cdr3_aa: CASSGGREDEQFF
v_call: TRBV6-8; j_call: TRBJ2-2; cdr3_aa: CASSYFASGGYTGELFF
v_call: TRBV4-2; j_call: TRBJ1-5; cdr3_aa: CASSPGQGEDQPQHF
v_call: TRBV11-2; j_call: TRBJ2-5; cdr3_aa: CASSLGRGREGETQYF
v_call: TRBV28; j_call: TRBJ2-1; cdr3_aa: CASSIGTPRSDEQFF
v_call: TRBV12-3/TRBV12-4; j_call: TRBJ2-3; cdr3_aa: CASLNGQLTDTQYF
v_call: TRBV30; j_call: TRBJ2-7; cdr3_aa: CAWAASIEQYF
v_call: TRBV11-1; j_call: TRBJ2-1; cdr3_aa: CASSIRASGMSNEQFF
v_call: TRBV12-3/TRBV12-4; j_call: TRBJ2-1; cdr3_aa: CASSPKNYVNEQFF
v_call: TRBV20-1; j_call: TRBJ1-1; cdr3_aa: CSARDRGGPDTEAFF
v_call: TRBV7-8; j_call: TRBJ2-1; cdr3_aa: CASSLGLAGSPPSNEQFF
v_call: TRBV6-1; j_call: TRBJ1-6; cdr3_aa: CASRPQGHLSPLHF
v_call: TRBV11-2; j_call: TRBJ2-2; cdr3_aa: CASSLSSGLDTGELFF
v_call: TRBV6-2/TRBV6-3; j_call: TRBJ1-4; cdr3_aa: CASSPRRTRGVGEKLFF
v_call: TRBV12-3/TRBV12-4; j_call: TRBJ2-1; cdr3_aa: CASRRTVQEQFF
v_call: TRBV12-3/TRBV12-4; j_call: TRBJ2-1; cdr3_aa: CASSPPQSGVGNEQFF